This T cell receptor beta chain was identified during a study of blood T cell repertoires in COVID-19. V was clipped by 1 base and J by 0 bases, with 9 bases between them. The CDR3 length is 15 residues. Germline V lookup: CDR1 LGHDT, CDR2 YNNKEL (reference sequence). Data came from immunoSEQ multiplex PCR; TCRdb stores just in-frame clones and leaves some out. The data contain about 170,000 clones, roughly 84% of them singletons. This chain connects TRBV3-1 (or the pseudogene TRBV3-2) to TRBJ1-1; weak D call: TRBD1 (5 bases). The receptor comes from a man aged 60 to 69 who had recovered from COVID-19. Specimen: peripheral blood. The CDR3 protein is CASSQAPTVNTEAFF. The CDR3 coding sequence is TGTGCCAGCAGCCAAGCCCCGACAGTGAACACTGAAGCTTTCTTT.